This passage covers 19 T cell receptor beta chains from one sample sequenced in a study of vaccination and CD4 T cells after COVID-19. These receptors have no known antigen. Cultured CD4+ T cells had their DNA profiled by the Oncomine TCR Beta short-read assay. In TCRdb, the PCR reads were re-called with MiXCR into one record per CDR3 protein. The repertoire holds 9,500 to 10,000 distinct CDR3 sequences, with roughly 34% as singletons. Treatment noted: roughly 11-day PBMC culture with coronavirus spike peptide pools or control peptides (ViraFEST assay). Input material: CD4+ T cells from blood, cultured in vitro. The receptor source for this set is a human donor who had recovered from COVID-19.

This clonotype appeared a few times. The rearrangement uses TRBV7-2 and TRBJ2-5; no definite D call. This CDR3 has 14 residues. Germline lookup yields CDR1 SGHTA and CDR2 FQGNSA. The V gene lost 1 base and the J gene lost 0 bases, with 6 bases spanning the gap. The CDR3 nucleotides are TGTGCCAGCAGCTTAGGGCGCCACCAAGAGACCCAGTACTTC. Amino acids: CASSLGRHQETQYF.

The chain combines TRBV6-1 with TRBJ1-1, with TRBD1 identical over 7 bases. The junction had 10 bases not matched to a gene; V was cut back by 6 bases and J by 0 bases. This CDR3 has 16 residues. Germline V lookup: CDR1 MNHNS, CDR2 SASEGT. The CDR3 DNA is TGTGCCAGCAGGGGGACAGTTGGGTCCTTGAACACTGAAGCTTTCTTT. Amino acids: CASRGTVGSLNTEAFF.

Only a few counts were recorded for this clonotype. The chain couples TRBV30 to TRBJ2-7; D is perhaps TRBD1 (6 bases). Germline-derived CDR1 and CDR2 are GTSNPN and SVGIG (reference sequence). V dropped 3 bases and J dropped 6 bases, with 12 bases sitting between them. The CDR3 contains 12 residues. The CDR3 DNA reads TGTGCCTGGAGGGACAGAACGGGCGAGCAGTACTTC. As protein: CAWRDRTGEQYF.

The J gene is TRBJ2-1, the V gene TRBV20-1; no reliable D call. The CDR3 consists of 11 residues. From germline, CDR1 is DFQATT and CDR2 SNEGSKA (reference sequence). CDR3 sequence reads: CSSPSYNEQFF. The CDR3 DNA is TGCAGCTCCCCTTCCTACAATGAGCAGTTCTTC.

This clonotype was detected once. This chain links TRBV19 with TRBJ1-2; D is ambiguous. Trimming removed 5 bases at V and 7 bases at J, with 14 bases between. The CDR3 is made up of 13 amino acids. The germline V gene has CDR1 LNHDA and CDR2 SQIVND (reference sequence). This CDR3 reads CASSSADLVGYTF. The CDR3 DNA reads TGTGCCAGTAGTTCCGCGGATTTGGTTGGCTACACCTTC.

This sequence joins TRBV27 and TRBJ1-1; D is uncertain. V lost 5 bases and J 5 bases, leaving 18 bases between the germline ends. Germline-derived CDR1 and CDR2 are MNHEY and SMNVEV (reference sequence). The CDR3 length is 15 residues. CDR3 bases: TGTGCCAGCAGTACCCGACCGGGCCCGGGGACTGAAGCTTTCTTT. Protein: CASSTRPGPGTEAFF.

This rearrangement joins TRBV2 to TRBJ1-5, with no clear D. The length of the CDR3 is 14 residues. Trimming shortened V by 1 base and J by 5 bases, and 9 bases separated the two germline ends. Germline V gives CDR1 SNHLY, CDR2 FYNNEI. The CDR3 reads CASSEVSRDQPQHF. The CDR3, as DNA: TGTGCCAGCAGTGAAGTATCAAGGGATCAGCCCCAGCATTTT.

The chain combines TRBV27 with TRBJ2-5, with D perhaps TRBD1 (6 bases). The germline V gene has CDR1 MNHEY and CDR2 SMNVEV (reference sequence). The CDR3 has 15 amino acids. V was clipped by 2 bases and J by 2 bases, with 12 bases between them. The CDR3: CASSLRGHEQETQYF. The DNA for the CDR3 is TGTGCCAGCAGTTTAAGGGGACACGAACAAGAGACCCAGTACTTC.

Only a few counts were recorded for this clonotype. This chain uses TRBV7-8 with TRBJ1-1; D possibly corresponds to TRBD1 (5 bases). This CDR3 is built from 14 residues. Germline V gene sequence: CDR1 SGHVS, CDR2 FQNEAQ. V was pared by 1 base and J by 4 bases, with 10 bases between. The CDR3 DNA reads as TGTGCCAGCAGCTTAGGGGGACTGGGCACTGAAGCTTTCTTT. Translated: CASSLGGLGTEAFF. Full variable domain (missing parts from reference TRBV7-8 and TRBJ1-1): GAGVSQSPRYKVAKRGQDVALRCDPISGHVSLFWYQQALGQGPEFLTYFQNEAQLDKSGLPSDRFFAERPEGSVSTLKIQRTQQEDSAVYLCASSLGGLGTEAFFGQGTRLTVV.

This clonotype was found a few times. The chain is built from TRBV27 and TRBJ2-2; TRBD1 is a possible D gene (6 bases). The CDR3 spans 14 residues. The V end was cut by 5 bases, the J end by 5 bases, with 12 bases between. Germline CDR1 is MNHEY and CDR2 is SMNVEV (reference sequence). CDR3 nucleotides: TGTGCCAGCAGTCTGACAGGAGAAACCGGGGAGCTGTTTTTT. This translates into CASSLTGETGELFF.

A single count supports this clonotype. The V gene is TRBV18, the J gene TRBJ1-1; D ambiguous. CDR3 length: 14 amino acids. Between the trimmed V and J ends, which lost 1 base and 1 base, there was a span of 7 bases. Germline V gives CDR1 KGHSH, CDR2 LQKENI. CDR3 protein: CASSPQGTNTEAFF. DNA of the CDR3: TGTGCCAGCTCACCACAGGGTACGAACACTGAAGCTTTCTTT.

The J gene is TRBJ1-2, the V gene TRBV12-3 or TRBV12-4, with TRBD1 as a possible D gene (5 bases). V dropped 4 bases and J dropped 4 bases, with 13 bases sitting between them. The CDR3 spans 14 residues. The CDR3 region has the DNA TGTGCCAGCAGTTCTTTCGGGGCGGGCTATGGCTACACCTTC. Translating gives CASSSFGAGYGYTF.

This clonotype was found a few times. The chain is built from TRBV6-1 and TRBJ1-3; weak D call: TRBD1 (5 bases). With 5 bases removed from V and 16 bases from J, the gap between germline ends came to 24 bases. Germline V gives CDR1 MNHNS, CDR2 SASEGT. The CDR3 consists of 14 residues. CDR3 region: CASSIDTGARFGYF. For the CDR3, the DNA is TGTGCCAGCAGTATCGACACAGGTGCCCGATTTGGGTATTTT.

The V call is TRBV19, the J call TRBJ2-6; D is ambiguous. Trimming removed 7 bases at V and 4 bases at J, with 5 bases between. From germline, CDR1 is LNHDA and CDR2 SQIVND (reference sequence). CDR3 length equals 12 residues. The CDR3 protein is CASTPGANVLTF. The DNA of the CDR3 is TGTGCCAGTACCCCCGGGGCCAACGTCCTGACTTTC.

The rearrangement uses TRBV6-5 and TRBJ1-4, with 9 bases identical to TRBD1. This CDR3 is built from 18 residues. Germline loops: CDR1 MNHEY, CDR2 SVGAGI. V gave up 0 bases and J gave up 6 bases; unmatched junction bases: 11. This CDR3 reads CASSYSDGTGFRDEKLFF. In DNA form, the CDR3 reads TGTGCCAGCAGTTACTCGGATGGGACAGGGTTCAGGGATGAAAAACTGTTTTTT.

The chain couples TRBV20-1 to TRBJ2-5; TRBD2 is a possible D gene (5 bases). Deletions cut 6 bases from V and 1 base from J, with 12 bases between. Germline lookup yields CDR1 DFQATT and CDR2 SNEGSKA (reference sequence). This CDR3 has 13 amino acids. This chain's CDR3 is CSARSGFQETQYF. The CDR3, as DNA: TGCAGTGCGAGAAGCGGTTTCCAAGAGACCCAGTACTTC.

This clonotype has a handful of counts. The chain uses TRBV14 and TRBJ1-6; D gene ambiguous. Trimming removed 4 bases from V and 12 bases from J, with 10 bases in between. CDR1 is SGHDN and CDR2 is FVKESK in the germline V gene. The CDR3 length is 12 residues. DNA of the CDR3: TGTGCCAGCAGCCCCGGAAGAGGACCCCTCCACTTT. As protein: CASSPGRGPLHF.

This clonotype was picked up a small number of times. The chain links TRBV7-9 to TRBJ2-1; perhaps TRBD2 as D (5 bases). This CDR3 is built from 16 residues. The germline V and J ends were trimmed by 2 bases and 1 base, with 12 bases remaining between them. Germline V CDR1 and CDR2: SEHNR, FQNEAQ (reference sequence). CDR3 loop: CASSLSGTLSYNEQFF. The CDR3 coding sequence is TGTGCCAGCAGCTTAAGCGGAACACTATCCTACAATGAGCAGTTCTTC.

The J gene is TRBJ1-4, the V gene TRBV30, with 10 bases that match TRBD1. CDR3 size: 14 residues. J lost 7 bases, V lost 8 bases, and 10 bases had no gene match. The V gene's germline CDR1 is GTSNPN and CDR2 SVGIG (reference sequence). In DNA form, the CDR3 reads TGTGCCGGACACCTCCGGGACAGGGGTGAAAAACTGTTTTTT. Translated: CAGHLRDRGEKLFF.